Included here is one TCR beta chain sequence, with context. Per the study methods: It was from reference gene primer amplification that nucleated cell counts were estimated. Clones were read by immunoSEQ multiplex PCR, and TCRdb kept only the in-frame ones, dropping some. From that table come the V and J calls and clone size; the DNA was used to work out D and trimming. The table includes about 240,000 clones, roughly 86% detected once. The record originates from a study of blood T cell repertoires in COVID-19. Study details: Collection of acute and convalescent COVID-19 samples took place in the United States, Italy and Spain. T cells, B-cell-depleted T cells, or PBMCs provided the cDNA or gDNA that served as material.

This receptor was identified in a woman in her 70s with active or convalescent COVID-19. The material sequenced was peripheral blood.

The CDR3 spells CASSWGQGAAGNTIYF. DNA for the CDR3: TGTGCCAGCAGTTGGGGACAGGGGGCGGCAGGAAACACCATATATTTT. This chain joins TRBV6-5 and TRBJ1-3; 12 bases map to TRBD1. The trim removed 4 bases at V and 4 bases at J, leaving 5 bases unmatched. CDR1 and CDR2 (germline): MNHEY, SVGAGI. The CDR3 extends over 16 amino acids.